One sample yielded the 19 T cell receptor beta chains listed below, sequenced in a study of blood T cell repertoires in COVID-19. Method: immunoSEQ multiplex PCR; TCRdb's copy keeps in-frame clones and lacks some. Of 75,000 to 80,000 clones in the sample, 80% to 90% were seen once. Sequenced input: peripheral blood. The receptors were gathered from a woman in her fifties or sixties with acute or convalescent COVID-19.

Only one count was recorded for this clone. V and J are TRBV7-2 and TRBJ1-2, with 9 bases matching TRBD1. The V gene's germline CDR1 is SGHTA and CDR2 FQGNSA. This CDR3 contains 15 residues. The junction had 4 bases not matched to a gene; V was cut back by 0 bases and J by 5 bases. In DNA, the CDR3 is TGTGCCAGCAGCTTAGCCCGGGACAGGGTTTATGGCTACACCTTC. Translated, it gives CASSLARDRVYGYTF. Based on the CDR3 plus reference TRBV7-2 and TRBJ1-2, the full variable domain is GAGVSQSPSNKVTEKGKDVELRCDPISGHTALYWYRQSLGQGLEFLIYFQGNSAPDKSGLPSDRFSAERTGGSVSTLTIQRTQQEDSAVYLCASSLARDRVYGYTFGSGTRLTVV.

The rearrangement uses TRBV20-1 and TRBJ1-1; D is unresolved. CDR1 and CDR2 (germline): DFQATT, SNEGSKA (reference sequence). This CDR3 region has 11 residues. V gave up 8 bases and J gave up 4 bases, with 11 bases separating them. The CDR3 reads CSINRVTEAFF. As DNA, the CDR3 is TGCAGTATCAACCGGGTCACTGAAGCTTTCTTT.

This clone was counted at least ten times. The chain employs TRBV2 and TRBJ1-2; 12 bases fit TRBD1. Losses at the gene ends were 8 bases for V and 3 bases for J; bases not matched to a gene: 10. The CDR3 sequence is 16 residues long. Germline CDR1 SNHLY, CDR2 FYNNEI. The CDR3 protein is CASDRKGQGADYGYTF. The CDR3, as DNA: TGTGCCAGCGACCGAAAGGGACAGGGGGCCGACTATGGCTACACCTTC.

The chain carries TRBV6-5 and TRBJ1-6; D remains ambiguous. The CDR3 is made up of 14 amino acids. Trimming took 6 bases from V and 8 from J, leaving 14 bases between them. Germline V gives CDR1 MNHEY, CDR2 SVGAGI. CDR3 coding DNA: TGTGCCAGCAGGCGAGGCATTAGCGATTCACCCCTCCACTTT. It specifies CASRRGISDSPLHF.

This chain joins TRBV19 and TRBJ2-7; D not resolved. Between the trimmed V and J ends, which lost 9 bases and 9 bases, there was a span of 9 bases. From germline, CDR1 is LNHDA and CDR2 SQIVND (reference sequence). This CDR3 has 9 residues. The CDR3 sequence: CASYPGQYV. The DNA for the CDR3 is TGTGCCAGCTACCCCGGGCAGTACGTC.

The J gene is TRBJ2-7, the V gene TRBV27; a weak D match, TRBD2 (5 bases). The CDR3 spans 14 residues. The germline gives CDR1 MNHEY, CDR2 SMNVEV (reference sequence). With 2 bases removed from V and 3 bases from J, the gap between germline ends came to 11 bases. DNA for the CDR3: TGTGCCAGCAGTTTAGATCCGGGGAGCTACGAGCAGTACTTC. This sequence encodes CASSLDPGSYEQYF.

The CDR3 spells CASTSGQGLQPQHF. The CDR3 DNA follows: TGTGCCAGTACCTCGGGACAGGGACTCCAGCCCCAGCATTTT. The chain employs TRBV19 and TRBJ1-5; 9 nucleotides agree with TRBD1. V gave up 7 bases and J gave up 7 bases; unmatched junction bases: 8. The CDR3 extends over 14 amino acids. The V gene's germline CDR1 is LNHDA and CDR2 SQIVND (reference sequence).

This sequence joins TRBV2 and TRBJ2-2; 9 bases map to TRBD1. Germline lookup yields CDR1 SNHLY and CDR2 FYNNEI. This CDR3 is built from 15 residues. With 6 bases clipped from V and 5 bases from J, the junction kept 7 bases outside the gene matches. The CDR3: CASREGTGRTGELFF. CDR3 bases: TGTGCCAGCAGGGAGGGGACAGGGCGAACCGGGGAGCTGTTTTTT.

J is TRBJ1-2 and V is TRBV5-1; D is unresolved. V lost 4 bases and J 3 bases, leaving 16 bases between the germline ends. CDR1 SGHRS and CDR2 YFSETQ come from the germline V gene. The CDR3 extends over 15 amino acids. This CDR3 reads CASSAETLADYGYTF. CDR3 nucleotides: TGCGCCAGCAGCGCGGAGACTCTGGCGGACTATGGCTACACCTTC.

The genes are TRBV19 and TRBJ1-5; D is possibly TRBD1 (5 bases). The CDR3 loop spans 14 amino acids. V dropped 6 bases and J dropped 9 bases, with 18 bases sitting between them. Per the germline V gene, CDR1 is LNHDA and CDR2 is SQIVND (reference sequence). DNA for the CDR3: TGTGCCAGTAGCCTCGGACCCACGGGGGGGCCCCAGCATTTT. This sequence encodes CASSLGPTGGPQHF.

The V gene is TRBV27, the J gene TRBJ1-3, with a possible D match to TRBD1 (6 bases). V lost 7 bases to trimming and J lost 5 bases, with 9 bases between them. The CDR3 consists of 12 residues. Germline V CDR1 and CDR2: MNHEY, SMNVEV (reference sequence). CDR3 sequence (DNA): TGTGCCAGCACCGACAGGCGAAACACCATATATTTT. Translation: CASTDRRNTIYF.

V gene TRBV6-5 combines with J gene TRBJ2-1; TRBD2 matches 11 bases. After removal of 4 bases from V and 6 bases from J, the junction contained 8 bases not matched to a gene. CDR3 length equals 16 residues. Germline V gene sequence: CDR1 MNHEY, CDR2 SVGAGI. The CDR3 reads CASSSTLAGGSNEQFF. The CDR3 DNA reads TGTGCCAGCAGTTCCACCCTAGCGGGGGGAAGCAATGAGCAGTTCTTC.

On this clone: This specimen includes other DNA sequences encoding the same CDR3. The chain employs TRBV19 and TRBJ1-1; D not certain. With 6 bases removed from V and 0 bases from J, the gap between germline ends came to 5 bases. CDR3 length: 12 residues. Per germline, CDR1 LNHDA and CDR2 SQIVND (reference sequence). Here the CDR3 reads CASRQMNTEAFF. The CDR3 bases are TGTGCCAGTAGACAGATGAACACTGAAGCTTTCTTT.

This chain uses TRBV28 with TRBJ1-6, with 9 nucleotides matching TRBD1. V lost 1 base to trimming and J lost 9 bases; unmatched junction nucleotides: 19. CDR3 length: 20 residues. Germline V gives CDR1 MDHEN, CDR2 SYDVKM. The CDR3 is CASSLFSGTGILRNRSPLHF. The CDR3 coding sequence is TGTGCCAGCAGTTTATTTTCCGGGACAGGGATCTTGAGGAATCGTTCACCCCTCCACTTT.

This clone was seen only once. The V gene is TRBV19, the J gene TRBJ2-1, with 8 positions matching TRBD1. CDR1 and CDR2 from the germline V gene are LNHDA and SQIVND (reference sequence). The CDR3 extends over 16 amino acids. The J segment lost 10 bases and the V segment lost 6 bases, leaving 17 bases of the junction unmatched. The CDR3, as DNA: TGTGCCAGTAGACAACAGGGGGGCCCTCTTTCGGGGGAGCAGTTCTTC. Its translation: CASRQQGGPLSGEQFF.

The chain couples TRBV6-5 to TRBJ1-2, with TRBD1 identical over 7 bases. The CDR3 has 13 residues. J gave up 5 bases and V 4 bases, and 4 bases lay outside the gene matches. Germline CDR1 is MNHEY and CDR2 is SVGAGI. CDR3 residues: CASSFDREYGYTF. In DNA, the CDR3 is TGTGCCAGCAGTTTCGACAGGGAATATGGCTACACCTTC.

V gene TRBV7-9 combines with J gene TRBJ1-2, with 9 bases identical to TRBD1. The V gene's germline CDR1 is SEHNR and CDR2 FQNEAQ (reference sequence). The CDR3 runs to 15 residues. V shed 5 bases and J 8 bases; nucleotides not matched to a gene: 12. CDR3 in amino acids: CASSPPRDRESGYTF. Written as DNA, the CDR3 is TGTGCCAGCAGCCCCCCCCGGGACAGGGAGTCGGGCTACACCTTC.

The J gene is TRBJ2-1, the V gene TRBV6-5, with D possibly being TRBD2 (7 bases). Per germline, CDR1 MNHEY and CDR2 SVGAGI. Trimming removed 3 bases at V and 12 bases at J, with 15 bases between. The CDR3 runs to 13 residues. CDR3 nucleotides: TGTGCCAGCAGTTATGGGGGGGGGCTTTGGCAGTTCTTC. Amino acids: CASSYGGGLWQFF.

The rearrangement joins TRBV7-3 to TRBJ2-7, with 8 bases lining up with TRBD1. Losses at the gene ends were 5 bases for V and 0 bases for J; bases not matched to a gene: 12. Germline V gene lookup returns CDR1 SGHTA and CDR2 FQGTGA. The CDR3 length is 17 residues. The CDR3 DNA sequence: TGTGCCAGCAGCCGCTGGACAGGGCCCCTTAGCTCCTACGAGCAGTACGTC. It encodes CASSRWTGPLSSYEQYV.